The clone carrying this T cell receptor beta chain appeared once. Antigen specificity is unknown. This record comes from a study of a mutant IDH1 vaccine in newly diagnosed glioma. The overall study: Beforehand, treatment had been radiotherapy, temozolomide, or both; the majority received both.

The time point was: week 11, during vaccination. Topical imiquimod accompanied each vaccine dose, which consisted of 300 ug of mutant IDH1 20-mer peptide. Produced via immunoSEQ multiplex PCR; TCRdb's table is partial and in-frame only. The data hold tens of thousands of clones, with roughly 80% observed a single time. The material was PBMCs, obtained from a glioma patient whose treatment included an IDH1 peptide vaccine. The source of this sequence is a man aged 45-65 years with glioma.

The CDR3 reads CASSQLRGPGTDTQYF. CDR3 sequence (DNA): TGCGCCAGCAGCCAACTCCGGGGCCCGGGCACAGATACGCAGTATTTT. The V gene is TRBV4-1, the J gene TRBJ2-3, with D tentatively TRBD1 or TRBD2 (5 bases each). The V gene's germline CDR1 is MGHRA and CDR2 YSYEKL. This CDR3 comprises 16 residues. The V end was cut by 2 bases, the J end by 1 base, with 13 bases between.